This is a list of T cell receptor beta chains from one sample in a study of CXCR3-negative and CXCR3-positive naive CD8 T cells. Reprocessing the 5' RACE reads, TCRdb reports a single entry for every CDR3 protein and omits DNA. The sample table sets out 65,000 to 85,000 distinct CDR3 sequences. Sequenced: naive CXCR3- CD8+ T cells from blood. The receptors derive from a human donor in good health. Some clones in this sample may be carry-over from other donors' samples. Both conserved end residues are part of each CDR3.

CDR3aa: CASSPITDTQYF
j_gene: TRBJ2-3
v_gene: TRBV28

CDR3aa: CSSSQEFGQGGQPQHF
j_gene: TRBJ1-5
v_gene: TRBV4-2

CDR3aa: CASRGPTEAFF
j_gene: TRBJ1-1
v_gene: TRBV19

CDR3aa: CASSQDRPDVQYF
j_gene: TRBJ2-7
v_gene: TRBV4-3

CDR3aa: CASSYVSGTYEQYF
j_gene: TRBJ2-7
v_gene: TRBV5-1

CDR3aa: CSVRRANEQYF
j_gene: TRBJ2-7
v_gene: TRBV29-1

CDR3aa: CASSYPGTSGSVLGELFF
j_gene: TRBJ2-2
v_gene: TRBV6-5

CDR3aa: CASSLNPAYNEQFF
j_gene: TRBJ2-1
v_gene: TRBV7-3

CDR3aa: CSVEGPGLHDPYEQYF
j_gene: TRBJ2-7
v_gene: TRBV29-1

CDR3aa: CASTLLLEGYNEQFF
j_gene: TRBJ2-1
v_gene: TRBV28

CDR3aa: CASSYSLGTGYNEQYF
j_gene: TRBJ2-7
v_gene: TRBV6-6

CDR3aa: CASSLGGGIYNEQFF
j_gene: TRBJ2-1
v_gene: TRBV7-6

CDR3aa: CASSYAGGNEQFF
j_gene: TRBJ2-1
v_gene: TRBV28

CDR3aa: CAISEDRGRGNEKLFF
j_gene: TRBJ1-4
v_gene: TRBV10-3

CDR3aa: CSGRERGTDTQYF
j_gene: TRBJ2-3
v_gene: TRBV29-1

CDR3aa: CAMSSSGGSYNEQFF
j_gene: TRBJ2-1
v_gene: TRBV7-2

CDR3aa: CASSATHGSYNEQFF
j_gene: TRBJ2-1
v_gene: TRBV5-1

CDR3aa: CASSLARSGANVLTF
j_gene: TRBJ2-6
v_gene: TRBV5-5

CDR3aa: CASSTGFGEAFF
j_gene: TRBJ2-1
v_gene: TRBV12-3/TRBV12-4

CDR3aa: CASSQGGTGGSYEQYF
j_gene: TRBJ2-7
v_gene: TRBV4-1

CDR3aa: CSVEDTSYEQYF
j_gene: TRBJ2-7
v_gene: TRBV29-1

CDR3aa: CATSRMRLSGGPVTGELFF
j_gene: TRBJ2-2
v_gene: TRBV15

CDR3aa: CASSESGSSYEQYF
j_gene: TRBJ2-7
v_gene: TRBV10-2

CDR3aa: CASSLHEWDGNTEAFF
j_gene: TRBJ1-1
v_gene: TRBV5-5

CDR3aa: CASRGGTSVGEQFF
j_gene: TRBJ2-1
v_gene: TRBV12-3/TRBV12-4

CDR3aa: CSARDWTELNTEAFF
j_gene: TRBJ1-1
v_gene: TRBV20-1

CDR3aa: CSVEDPSGQGGTEAFF
j_gene: TRBJ1-1
v_gene: TRBV29-1

CDR3aa: CASTKVLGRGVEQYF
j_gene: TRBJ2-7
v_gene: TRBV11-2

CDR3aa: CASSRHPPAKLDGLYEQYF
j_gene: TRBJ2-7
v_gene: TRBV7-9

CDR3aa: CSARDRLGASYEQYF
j_gene: TRBJ2-7
v_gene: TRBV20-1

CDR3aa: CATGRWQLNTEAFF
j_gene: TRBJ1-1
v_gene: TRBV28

CDR3aa: CASSPRGQGLSYEQYF
j_gene: TRBJ2-7
v_gene: TRBV28

CDR3aa: CASSLDLGGPQETQYF
j_gene: TRBJ2-5
v_gene: TRBV11-2

CDR3aa: CATSRDEPVSYEQYF
j_gene: TRBJ2-7
v_gene: TRBV15

CDR3aa: CSAPAPAGVYNEQFF
j_gene: TRBJ2-1
v_gene: TRBV20-1

CDR3aa: CASSLGQSHEQYF
j_gene: TRBJ2-7
v_gene: TRBV28

CDR3aa: CASSYNRRETQYF
j_gene: TRBJ2-5
v_gene: TRBV12-3/TRBV12-4

CDR3aa: CASSYSSSGSYGYTF
j_gene: TRBJ1-2
v_gene: TRBV6-2/TRBV6-3

CDR3aa: CARPFRGRHEKLFF
j_gene: TRBJ1-4
v_gene: TRBV21-1

CDR3aa: CASSPRRDRGRETQYF
j_gene: TRBJ2-5
v_gene: TRBV21-1